Below, 12 T cell receptor beta chains from the same sample are listed, as sequenced in a study of regulatory T cells in long-lasting Graves disease. Indicated time point: newly diagnosed GD, antithyroid drugs for less than 3 months. The TCR library used RNA extracted from PBMCs. Construction of TCR beta libraries relied on iRepertoire HTBI primers and on Arm-PCR targeting CDR3 regions. TCRdb re-analysed the multiplex PCR reads in MiXCR, keeping a single row per CDR3 protein. Of a few hundred thousand distinct CDR3 sequences in the sample, 12% to 15% were seen once. These sequences were also reported in another study, on T cells in Graves' hyperthyroidism and ophthalmopathy.

The sample consisted of peripheral blood mononuclear cells (PBMCs), taken at new diagnosis, from a patient treated with antithyroid drugs. The receptors stem from a woman aged 50 to 60 with Graves disease.

The chain is built from TRBV20-1 and TRBJ2-6; 7 positions agree with TRBD2. The germline gives CDR1 DFQATT, CDR2 SNEGSKA (reference sequence). The CDR3 totals 17 residues. The V and J ends lost 4 bases and 2 bases, in that order; junction bases with no gene match: 11. CDR3 coding DNA: TGCAGTGCTATTGGTTCGGGACTAAAAGCTGGGGCCAACGTCCTGACTTTC. It is translated as CSAIGSGLKAGANVLTF.

In its sample, this clonotype was seen a few times. The chain couples TRBV10-1 to TRBJ2-1, with 8 bases matching TRBD2. The V gene end was trimmed by 3 bases and the J gene end by 1 base; junction bases not matched to a gene: 2. This CDR3 is 15 amino acids long. Germline CDR1 and CDR2: WNHNN and SYGVQD (reference sequence). This CDR3 is CASSDERESYNEQFF. The CDR3 DNA sequence: TGCGCCAGCAGTGATGAGCGGGAGTCCTACAATGAGCAGTTCTTC.

J is TRBJ2-5 and V is TRBV6-2 or TRBV6-3; weak D call: TRBD1 (6 bases). Germline loops: CDR1 MNHEY, CDR2 SVGEGT. V lost 11 bases to trimming and J lost 2 bases, with 15 bases between them. This CDR3 has 13 amino acids. The CDR3 region is CAGSTGIQETQYF. Here the CDR3 DNA reads TGTGCCGGAAGCACAGGGATTCAAGAGACCCAGTACTTC.

The V gene is TRBV7-9, the J gene TRBJ2-2, with a tentative D call TRBD1 (5 bases). This CDR3 has 18 residues. CDR1 and CDR2 (germline): SEHNR, FQNEAQ (reference sequence). V lost 4 bases to trimming and J lost 2 bases, with 20 bases between them. The chain's CDR3 is CASSSQEGARRNTGELFF. The CDR3 DNA reads as TGTGCCAGCAGCTCTCAGGAAGGGGCGCGTCGTAACACCGGGGAGCTGTTTTTT.

The table lists this clonotype with a few counts. The rearrangement uses TRBV12-3 or TRBV12-4 and TRBJ2-6, with D tentatively TRBD2 (6 bases). The CDR3 runs to 15 residues. V was pared by 2 bases and J by 1 base, with 6 bases between. The CDR3 sequence is CASSLLASGANVLTF. In DNA form, the CDR3 reads TGTGCCAGCAGTTTACTAGCGTCTGGGGCCAACGTCCTGACTTTC.

This clonotype was detected ten times or more. The V call is TRBV6-2 or TRBV6-3, the J call TRBJ1-2, with TRBD1 matching 9 bases. The CDR3 runs to 14 residues. Germline V gene lookup returns CDR1 MNHEY and CDR2 SVGEGT. Losses at the gene ends were 5 bases for V and 8 bases for J; bases not matched to a gene: 9. The CDR3 nucleotides are TGTGCCAGCAGTACCTGGACAGGGGACGGCGGCTACACCTTC. It translates to CASSTWTGDGGYTF.

This clonotype was picked up a small number of times. The chain is built from TRBV19 and TRBJ2-3, with TRBD2 as a possible D gene (6 bases). V dropped 7 bases and J dropped 2 bases, with 13 bases sitting between them. This CDR3 contains 14 residues. CDR1 LNHDA and CDR2 SQIVND come from the germline V gene (reference sequence). CDR3 bases: TGTGCCAGTAAAGCGGGCCCGAACACAGATACGCAGTATTTT. It is translated as CASKAGPNTDTQYF.

Many counts were recorded for this clonotype. The chain joins TRBV27 to TRBJ2-3, with 8 bases identical to TRBD2. This CDR3 is built from 14 residues. V shed 5 bases, J shed 4 bases, and the junction held 5 bases outside the gene matches. CDR1 is MNHEY, CDR2 SMNVEV, per germline (reference sequence). The CDR3 region has the DNA TGTGCCAGCAGTCCCCTCGGGGGGGCAGATACGCAGTATTTT. Protein sequence: CASSPLGGADTQYF.

This chain uses TRBV20-1 with TRBJ1-1; the D is unclear. V dropped 0 bases and J dropped 4 bases, with 6 bases sitting between them. The CDR3 loop spans 12 amino acids. Germline CDR1 DFQATT, CDR2 SNEGSKA (reference sequence). CDR3 coding DNA: TGCAGTGCTAGAGATCCACGCACTGAAGCTTTCTTT. Protein product: CSARDPRTEAFF.

This clonotype was seen at least ten times. Relative to the germline gene, one junction end is altered; a read error may explain this. This chain links TRBV5-1 with TRBJ2-7, with TRBD2 matching over 7 bases. Germline V gives CDR1 SGHRS, CDR2 YFSETQ. This CDR3 contains 14 residues. The CDR3 is CASSLATGGYEQYF. In DNA form, the CDR3 reads TGTGCCAGCAGTTTGGCCACGGGAGGTTACGAGCAGTACTTC.

The chain has TRBV7-6 and TRBJ2-2, with TRBD2 identical over 13 bases. Germline CDR1 reads SGHVS; CDR2 reads FNYEAQ. V shed 1 base and J 1 base; nucleotides not matched to a gene: 3. There are 18 residues in the CDR3. DNA of the CDR3: TGTGCCAGCAGCTTAGGACTAGCGGGAGGTGGGAACACCGGGGAGCTGTTTTTT. It encodes CASSLGLAGGGNTGELFF.

The chain combines TRBV18 with TRBJ2-5; TRBD2 aligns across 11 bases. The CDR3 has 15 amino acids. Germline CDR1 KGHSH, CDR2 LQKENI. V shed 5 bases, J shed 8 bases, and the junction held 10 bases outside the gene matches. The DNA for the CDR3 is TGTGCCAGCTCAAGGACTAGCGGGTCGCAGCGTACCCAGTACTTC. Translation: CASSRTSGSQRTQYF.